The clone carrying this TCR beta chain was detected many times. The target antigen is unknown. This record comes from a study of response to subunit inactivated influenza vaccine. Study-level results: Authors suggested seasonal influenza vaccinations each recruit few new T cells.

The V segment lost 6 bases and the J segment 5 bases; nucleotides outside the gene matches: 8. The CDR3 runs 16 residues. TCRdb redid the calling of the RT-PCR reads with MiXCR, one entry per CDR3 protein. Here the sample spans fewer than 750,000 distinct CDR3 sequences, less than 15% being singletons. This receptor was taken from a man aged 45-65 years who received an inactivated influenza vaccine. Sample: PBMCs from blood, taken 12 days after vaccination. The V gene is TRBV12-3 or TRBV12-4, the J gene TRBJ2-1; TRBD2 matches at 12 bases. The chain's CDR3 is CASSRPASGGDNEQFF. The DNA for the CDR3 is TGTGCCAGCAGCCGCCCAGCTAGCGGGGGGGACAATGAGCAGTTCTTC.